This T cell receptor (beta chain) stems from a study of T-cell memory formation after mild COVID-19. MiXCR, run by TCRdb on the 5' RACE reads, gives a single entry per CDR3 protein. The sample records approximately 400,000 distinct CDR3 sequences, over 15% being singletons. V dropped 5 bases and J dropped 4; count of bases not matched to a gene: 13. The CDR3 runs to 17 residues. Looked up from germline, CDR1 is KGHDR and CDR2 is SFDVKD. Material for sequencing was PBMCs or a T cell subset sorted from them (not recorded which). This TCR was recovered from a man in his late teens or twenties who had mild COVID-19 (a few samples of this study predate the infection). Cell type and time point are not known. The V gene is TRBV24-1, the J gene TRBJ1-1; 9 bases are a match to TRBD1. Written as DNA, the CDR3 is TGTGCCACCAGTGCAACGGACAGGGGTAGGATGGTCACTGAAGCTTTCTTT. This codes for CATSATDRGRMVTEAFF.